This TCR beta chain comes out of a study of CD8 T cells in ankylosing spondylitis. Study results and caveats: In ankylosing spondylitis blood, a motif of about 8 highly homologous TCR beta variants appeared characteristic. The clones that were linked to disease were reported to be significantly enriched in matched synovial fluid samples from ankylosing spondylitis patients.

The CDR3 has 18 residues. After removal of 2 bases from V and 1 base from J, the junction contained 12 bases not matched to a gene. Germline V CDR1 and CDR2: SGHAT, FQNNGV. This clonotype was seen more than once but under ten times. Its antigen is not identified. Quantitative 5'-RACE was performed with molecular barcodes, and it yielded the TCR beta libraries. TCRdb ran MiXCR on the 5' RACE reads and lists one entry per CDR3 protein. The table has 450,000 to 550,000 distinct CDR3 sequences, approximately 5% seen once. The sample comprised blood, either unsorted or a sorted T cell fraction (not recorded which). The sequence came from a male donor with ankylosing spondylitis. This chain uses TRBV11-2 with TRBJ2-3; TRBD2 matches 7 bases. CDR3: CASSLKIRGRAGTDTQYF. CDR3 DNA: TGTGCCAGCAGCTTAAAGATACGAGGGAGGGCCGGCACAGATACGCAGTATTTT.